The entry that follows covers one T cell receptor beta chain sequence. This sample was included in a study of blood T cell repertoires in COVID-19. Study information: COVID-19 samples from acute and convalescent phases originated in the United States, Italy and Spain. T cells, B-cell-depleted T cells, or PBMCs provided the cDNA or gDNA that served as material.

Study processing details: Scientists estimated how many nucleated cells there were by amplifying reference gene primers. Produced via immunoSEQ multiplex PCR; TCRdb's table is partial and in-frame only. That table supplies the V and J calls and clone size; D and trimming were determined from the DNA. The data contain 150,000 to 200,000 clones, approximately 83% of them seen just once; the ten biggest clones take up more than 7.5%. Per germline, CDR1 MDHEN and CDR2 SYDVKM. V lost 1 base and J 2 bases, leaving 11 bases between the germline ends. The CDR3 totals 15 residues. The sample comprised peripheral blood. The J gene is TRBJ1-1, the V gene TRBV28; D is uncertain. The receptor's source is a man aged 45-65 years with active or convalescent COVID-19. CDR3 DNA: TGTGCCAGCAGTTTATTAGCCGGCTATAACACTGAAGCTTTCTTT. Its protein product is CASSLLAGYNTEAFF. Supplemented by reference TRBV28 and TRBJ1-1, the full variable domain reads DVKVTQSSRYLVKRTGEKVFLECVQDMDHENMFWYRQDPGLGLRLIYFSYDVKMKEKGDIPEGYSVSREKKERFSLILESASTNQTSMYLCASSLLAGYNTEAFFGQGTRLTVV.